Ten or more counts support the clone carrying this T cell receptor beta chain. Its specificity is not known. This CDR3 spans 16 amino acids. The V end was cut by 3 bases, the J end by 3 bases, with 18 bases between. Germline V gene sequence: CDR1 LGHDT, CDR2 YNNKEL (reference sequence). This entry is derived from a study of T cells after yellow fever vaccination. Whole-study results and caveats: Detected again after the booster were most primary-vaccination clones, at approximately 95% CD4 and about 89% CD8. A secondary response was less intense yet reached its peak sooner, at day 5 versus 15.

UMIs were added to TCR cDNA along with a universal primer site when it was made by 5'RACE template switching. TCRdb passed the 5' RACE reads through MiXCR, listing each CDR3 protein once. The sample holds 120,000 or so distinct CDR3 sequences, about 7.2% seen once. The TCR comes from a man younger than 30 who received the YFV17D yellow fever vaccine. The V and J genes are TRBV3-1 and TRBJ2-7; D might be TRBD1 or TRBD2, each matching 5 bases. Sequencing used CD4+ T cells sorted from PBMCs, obtained around 45 days after the first yellow fever vaccination. CDR3 coding DNA: TGTGCCAGCAGCCAGGGACCGGGGTTCCTGCGCTACGAGCAGTACTTC. Amino acids: CASSQGPGFLRYEQYF.